Following are 15 T cell receptor beta chains from one sample sequenced in a study of beta chain features in type 1 diabetes. The isolated RNA, all of it, was reverse transcribed, so expressed TCRB transcripts were what got sequenced. Measured with immunoSEQ multiplex PCR; TCRdb has only the in-frame clones, and not every one. The sample has about 240,000 clones; 25% to 30% are singletons. The sequenced sample was central memory CD4+ T cells from blood. The receptors were sampled from a man aged 25-40 years in good health.

The gene calls are TRBV7-2 and TRBJ2-3; 9 nucleotides match TRBD2. The CDR3 consists of 18 residues. Germline V gives CDR1 SGHTA, CDR2 FQGNSA. J was trimmed by 0 bases and V by 1 base; bases with no gene match: 8. The CDR3 DNA follows: TGTGCCAGCAGCTTAGTTGCGGGAGGGATCACTAGCACAGATACGCAGTATTTT. It specifies CASSLVAGGITSTDTQYF.

As for this clone: The sample contains more than one DNA sequence encoding this CDR3. The rearrangement uses TRBV5-1 and TRBJ1-4; tentatively, D is TRBD1 (6 bases). V lost 0 bases, J lost 5 bases, and 11 bases lay in between. The CDR3 sequence is 15 residues long. Germline CDR1 is SGHRS and CDR2 is YFSETQ. The CDR3 is CASSLVWGANEKLFF. CDR3 nucleotides: TGCGCCAGCAGCTTGGTCTGGGGGGCCAATGAAAAACTGTTTTTT.

This clone was detected ten times or more. This sequence joins TRBV10-3 and TRBJ1-1; 9 bases agree with TRBD1. CDR1 ENHRY and CDR2 SYGVKD come from the germline V gene. Unmatched junction bases numbered 5, after V lost 11 bases and J lost 7 bases. The CDR3 consists of 11 residues. The CDR3, as DNA: TGTGCCGCGGGACAGGGTAATGAAGCTTTCTTT. Protein: CAAGQGNEAFF.

This clone has ten or more counts. The gene calls are TRBV10-3 and TRBJ2-3, with TRBD2 as a possible D gene (7 bases). The CDR3 runs 14 residues. Germline-derived CDR1 and CDR2 are ENHRY and SYGVKD. Trimming cost V 3 bases and J 3 bases, with 10 bases left between them. CDR3 DNA: TGTGCCATCAGTGAAAAGGGGGGGACAGATACGCAGTATTTT. Translation gives CAISEKGGTDTQYF.

The table lists this clone with a few counts. The V call is TRBV7-2, the J call TRBJ2-3; 7 bases fit TRBD2. V shed 6 bases, J shed 9 bases, and the junction held 6 bases outside the gene matches. Looked up from germline, CDR1 is SGHTA and CDR2 is FQGNSA. This CDR3 has 12 amino acids. The CDR3, as DNA: TGTGCCAGCAGTCCCGGACTAGAAACGCAGTATTTT. This gives the protein CASSPGLETQYF.

The chain links TRBV10-3 to TRBJ2-2, with no clear D. CDR3 length equals 14 residues. The germline V and J ends were trimmed by 5 bases and 1 base, with 8 bases remaining between them. In germline, CDR1 is ENHRY, CDR2 SYGVKD. CDR3: CAISSSGNTGELFF. CDR3 nucleotides: TGTGCCATCAGTAGTTCAGGGAACACCGGGGAGCTGTTTTTT.

The V call is TRBV7-2, the J call TRBJ2-7; weak D call: TRBD1 (6 bases). CDR1 is SGHTA and CDR2 is FQGNSA in the germline V gene. The CDR3 sequence is 15 residues long. Trimming removed 8 bases from V and 1 base from J, with 18 bases in between. CDR3: CASRATSDSSYEQYF. The CDR3 nucleotides read TGTGCCAGCCGCGCCACATCGGACAGTTCCTACGAGCAGTACTTC. Based on the CDR3 plus reference TRBV7-2 and TRBJ2-7, the full variable domain is GAGVSQSPSNKVTEKGKDVELRCDPISGHTALYWYRQSLGQGLEFLIYFQGNSAPDKSGLPSDRFSAERTGGSVSTLTIQRTQQEDSAVYLCASRATSDSSYEQYFGPGTRLTVT.

This rearrangement joins TRBV6-6 to TRBJ2-7, with 7 bases matching TRBD1. The CDR3 is 15 amino acids. V lost 2 bases, J lost 0 bases, and 4 bases stayed unmatched. CDR1 and CDR2 (germline): MNHNY, SVGAGI (reference sequence). CDR3 protein: CASSYTQGSSYEQYF. The CDR3 region has the DNA TGTGCCAGCAGTTACACACAGGGGTCCTCCTACGAGCAGTACTTC.

Turning to this clone: The identical CDR3 is also encoded by other nucleotide sequences in the sample. V is TRBV7-8 and J is TRBJ2-7; D tentatively reads TRBD1 or TRBD2 (5 bases each). Trimming stripped 2 bases from V and 0 bases from J, with 11 bases between. Germline V gene sequence: CDR1 SGHVS, CDR2 FQNEAQ. CDR3 size: 15 residues. The CDR3 nucleotides are TGTGCCAGCAGCTTAACTGGTGGGGGCTCCTACGAGCAGTACTTC. As protein: CASSLTGGGSYEQYF.

The chain uses TRBV7-2 and TRBJ2-4; D remains unclear. The CDR3 contains 14 residues. V shed 5 bases and J shed 3 bases, with 11 bases lying between them. CDR1 and CDR2 (germline): SGHTA, FQGNSA. Written as DNA, the CDR3 is TGTGCCAGCAGCCAGGAGAGGTACAAAAACATTCAGTACTTC. This translates into CASSQERYKNIQYF.

Here the CDR3 reads CASSPSTSGGIYEQFF. The CDR3 DNA reads as TGTGCCAGCAGCCCGTCGACTAGCGGGGGTATATATGAGCAGTTCTTC. V usage is TRBV4-2 and J usage is TRBJ2-1; the match to TRBD2 covers 12 bases. After removal of 4 bases from V and 8 bases from J, the junction contained 9 bases not matched to a gene. CDR1 and CDR2 from the germline V gene are LGHNA and YNFKEQ. CDR3 length: 16 residues.

V is TRBV28 and J is TRBJ2-4; 7 positions match TRBD2. The junction had 11 bases not matched to a gene; V was cut back by 6 bases and J by 6 bases. CDR3 length: 15 residues. In germline, CDR1 is MDHEN, CDR2 SYDVKM. CDR3 sequence reads: CASSYSLRGRNIQYF. In DNA form, the CDR3 reads TGTGCCAGCAGCTACAGCCTTCGCGGGAGAAACATTCAGTACTTC. Drawing the rest from reference TRBV28 and TRBJ2-4, the complete variable domain is DVKVTQSSRYLVKRTGEKVFLECVQDMDHENMFWYRQDPGLGLRLIYFSYDVKMKEKGDIPEGYSVSREKKERFSLILESASTNQTSMYLCASSYSLRGRNIQYFGAGTRLSVL.

This clone was observed a handful of times. This chain joins TRBV7-2 and TRBJ2-7, with 10 bases fitting TRBD2. V was clipped by 3 bases and J by 0 bases; unmatched bases: 5. Looked up from germline, CDR1 is SGHTA and CDR2 is FQGNSA. The CDR3 length is 16 residues. This chain's CDR3 is CASSFGAGGPSYEQYF. The CDR3 DNA sequence: TGTGCCAGCAGCTTCGGAGCGGGAGGGCCCTCCTACGAGCAGTACTTC.

The chain joins TRBV2 to TRBJ2-1, with 11 bases fitting TRBD2. Germline CDR1 reads SNHLY; CDR2 reads FYNNEI. The CDR3 spans 15 residues. J gave up 6 bases and V 4 bases, and 5 bases lay outside the gene matches. The CDR3 loop reads CASSVGLAELNEQFF. The CDR3, as DNA: TGTGCCAGCAGTGTGGGACTAGCGGAGCTCAATGAGCAGTTCTTC.

V usage is TRBV6-1 and J usage is TRBJ1-1; D gene uncertain. Germline CDR1 reads MNHNS; CDR2 reads SASEGT. The CDR3 runs to 12 residues. V lost 6 bases and J lost 2, with 7 bases in between. CDR3 sequence reads: CASSGPNTEAFF. CDR3 in DNA: TGTGCCAGCAGCGGACCAAACACTGAAGCTTTCTTT.